This T cell receptor beta chain was sequenced during a study of vaccination effects on CD4 cells after COVID-19. Study-wide context: With approximately 9.2 ug/ml peptides and about 10 IU/ml IL-2, a few million PBMC per well were cultured.

Regarding this clone: Antigen unknown.

With 5 bases removed from V and 7 bases from J, the gap between germline ends came to 18 bases. The germline CDR1 and CDR2 sequences are MNHEY and SMNVEV (reference sequence). There are 15 residues in the CDR3. Subsequent to a culture period of under twelve days, CD4+ T cells were isolated. Half-medium exchanges with IL-2 medium took place on days 3 and 7. TCRdb's table, derived via immunoSEQ multiplex PCR, lists solely in-frame clones and lacks some. The data contain some 27,000 clones, 65% of them singletons. Specimen: CD4+ T cells from PBMCs cultured without peptide, collected before COVID-19 vaccination. The origin of this receptor is a human donor who received a COVID-19 vaccine. The rearrangement links TRBV27 to TRBJ1-5; no clear D gene. CDR3 in DNA: TGTGCCAGCAGTCCCGGACGGATCCCCGGGCAGCCCCAGCATTTT. Its protein product is CASSPGRIPGQPQHF.